The 23 T cell receptor beta chains below all came from one sample that was sequenced in a study of T cells in Graves' hyperthyroidism and ophthalmopathy. Researchers took RNA transcripts and amplified the TCR beta CDR3 regions from them. RT-PCR in the first round (using the HTBI primer set) targeted the TCR CDR3. TCRdb called the multiplex PCR reads again in MiXCR, with one record for every CDR3 protein. Seen here are about 660,000 distinct CDR3 sequences, less than 45% observed once, and the top ten hold 7% to 7.5%. Sequencing input: peripheral blood or thyroid tissue (not recorded which). Source of these receptors: an adult man with Graves' disease, either hyperthyroidism or ophthalmopathy (not recorded which).

This clonotype was seen more than once but under ten times. This chain links TRBV6-5 with TRBJ1-2; D is unresolved. Germline loops: CDR1 MNHEY, CDR2 SVGAGI. V lost 5 bases and J lost 3, with 13 bases in between. The CDR3 contains 14 residues. CDR3 DNA sequence: TGTGCCAGCAGTGAAACGGACGGCTACTATGGCTACACCTTC. Its protein product is CASSETDGYYGYTF.

This clonotype was counted only a few times. This sequence joins TRBV20-1 and TRBJ1-2, with 8 bases matching TRBD1. CDR1 is DFQATT and CDR2 is SNEGSKA in the germline V gene (reference sequence). Germline trimming cut 6 bases from V and 7 bases from J; bases unmatched to any gene: 7. The CDR3 totals 12 residues. In nucleotides, the CDR3 is TGCAGTGCAAGGACAGGGCTGGGTGGCTACACCTTC. Translated: CSARTGLGGYTF.

This clonotype has a single count. The J gene is TRBJ1-5, the V gene TRBV6-1, with D possibly TRBD1 on 5 matching bases. The CDR3 covers 14 residues. The germline V and J ends were trimmed by 3 bases and 5 bases, with 11 bases remaining between them. CDR1 MNHNS and CDR2 SASEGT come from the germline V gene. The CDR3: CASSEGTADQPQHF. In DNA form, the CDR3 reads TGTGCCAGCAGTGAGGGGACGGCGGATCAGCCCCAGCATTTT.

Points on this clonotype: One junction end disagrees with the germline gene, perhaps due to a read error. V and J are TRBV7-8 and TRBJ2-7; D possibly corresponds to TRBD2 (7 bases). This CDR3 is built from 12 residues. Germline CDR1 is SGHVS and CDR2 is FQNEAQ. The CDR3 region is CASSWGGGPPDF. CDR3 bases: TGTGCCAGCAGCTGGGGGGGCGGGCCCCCGGACTTC.

This chain uses TRBV12-3 or TRBV12-4 with TRBJ2-5; D may be TRBD1 (5 bases). The V end was cut by 5 bases, the J end by 4 bases, with 11 bases between. The CDR3 consists of 13 residues. For the CDR3, the DNA is TGTGCCAGCAGTCAAAGACAGAGAGAGACCCAGTACTTC. Translating it yields CASSQRQRETQYF.

This clonotype has a count of ten or more. CDR3 bases: TGTGCCAGCAGCCAACGGGGGGGACGGGTTGAAAAACTGTTTTTT. This encodes CASSQRGGRVEKLFF. This rearrangement joins TRBV7-2 to TRBJ1-4; D is perhaps TRBD1 (5 bases). Germline V CDR1 and CDR2: SGHTA, FQGNSA. V lost 5 bases to trimming and J lost 7 bases, with 17 bases between them. The CDR3 sequence is 15 residues long.

The chain recombines TRBV29-1 with TRBJ1-2; D perhaps matches TRBD1 (5 bases). The V gene's germline CDR1 is SQVTM and CDR2 ANQGSEA. CDR3 length equals 12 residues. V was clipped by 8 bases and J by 0 bases, with 10 bases between them. CDR3 DNA sequence: TGCAGCAGTCCGACAGCTAACTATGGCTACACCTTC. Protein product: CSSPTANYGYTF. The entire variable domain, with the rest obtained from reference TRBV29-1 and TRBJ1-2, is as follows: SAVISQKPSRDICQRGTSLTIQCQVDSQVTMMFWYRQQPGQSLTLIATANQGSEATYESGFVIDKFPISRPNLTFSTLTVSNMSPEDSSIYLCSSPTANYGYTFGSGTRLTVV.

In this sample, this clonotype turned up a few times. J is TRBJ2-7 and V is TRBV7-2, with D tentatively TRBD1 (6 bases). The CDR3 runs 15 residues. Trimming shortened V by 5 bases and J by 2 bases, and 16 bases separated the two germline ends. Germline values: CDR1 SGHTA, CDR2 FQGNSA. In nucleotides, the CDR3 is TGTGCCAGCAGCACAAGCCAAGACAGGACCTACGAGCAGTACTTC. Its translation is CASSTSQDRTYEQYF.

V is TRBV12-3 or TRBV12-4 and J is TRBJ2-5; 7 positions agree with TRBD1. Losses at the gene ends were 5 bases for V and 1 base for J; bases not matched to a gene: 13. The CDR3 consists of 17 residues. CDR3 coding DNA: TGTGCCAGCAGTCCAGCTCGTGACAGGGCATCCCAAGAGACCCAGTACTTC. It specifies CASSPARDRASQETQYF.

The chain links TRBV2 to TRBJ1-1; D may be TRBD1 (6 bases). Trimming stripped 6 bases from V and 3 bases from J, with 17 bases between. The V gene's germline CDR1 is SNHLY and CDR2 FYNNEI. This CDR3 spans 15 amino acids. CDR3: CASSSYTGTDTEAFF. Here the CDR3 DNA reads TGTGCCAGCAGCTCATATACAGGGACGGACACTGAAGCTTTCTTT.

The rearrangement joins TRBV4-3 to TRBJ2-7; TRBD2 matches at 7 bases. CDR1 and CDR2 (germline): LGHNA, YSLEER. This CDR3 has 16 amino acids. The J segment lost 1 base and the V segment lost 1 base, leaving 7 bases of the junction unmatched. CDR3 protein: CASSQGVAGASYEQYF. For the CDR3, the DNA is TGCGCCAGCAGCCAAGGTGTAGCGGGTGCTTCCTACGAGCAGTACTTC.

The chain employs TRBV7-9 and TRBJ2-7; 10 bases agree with TRBD1. This CDR3 is 15 amino acids long. The V gene end was trimmed by 5 bases and the J gene end by 3 bases; junction bases not matched to a gene: 7. The germline gives CDR1 SEHNR, CDR2 FQNEAQ (reference sequence). The CDR3 spells CASSRTGGADYEQYF. CDR3 nucleotide sequence: TGTGCCAGCAGCCGGACAGGGGGTGCTGACTACGAGCAGTACTTC.

J is TRBJ2-7 and V is TRBV2, with 10 bases aligning to TRBD1. The CDR3 is made up of 15 amino acids. CDR1 is SNHLY and CDR2 is FYNNEI in the germline V gene. Trimming removed 4 bases from V and 6 bases from J; junction bases left unmatched: 9. CDR3 in amino acids: CASSVGTGDIGEQYF. DNA for the CDR3: TGTGCCAGCAGTGTGGGGACAGGGGATATCGGCGAGCAGTACTTC. The complete variable domain, with remaining parts taken from reference TRBV2 and TRBJ2-7, reads EPEVTQTPSHQVTQMGQEVILRCVPISNHLYFYWYRQILGQKVEFLVSFYNNEISEKSEIFDDQFSVERPDGSNFTLKIRSTKLEDSAMYFCASSVGTGDIGEQYFGPGTRLTVT.

V and J are TRBV29-1 and TRBJ2-7; the match to TRBD1 covers 9 bases. With 1 base clipped from V and 0 bases from J, the junction kept 4 bases outside the gene matches. Germline CDR1 reads SQVTM; CDR2 reads ANQGSEA. The CDR3 consists of 15 residues. CDR3 in DNA: TGCAGCGTTGAAGGAGGGACAGGGACCTCCTACGAGCAGTACTTC. Residues: CSVEGGTGTSYEQYF.

This clonotype was observed at least ten times. The chain joins TRBV7-9 to TRBJ1-2, with D unresolved. V was pared by 10 bases and J by 2 bases, with 14 bases between. Germline V gene data show CDR1 as SEHNR and CDR2 as FQNEAQ (reference sequence). This CDR3 has 13 amino acids. The CDR3 is CATHTESNYGYTF. CDR3 nucleotides: TGTGCCACCCATACCGAAAGCAACTATGGCTACACCTTC.

The rearrangement links TRBV20-1 to TRBJ1-1, with 7 bases matching TRBD1. The CDR3 has 14 residues. Trimming at V came to 2 bases and at J to 2 bases, leaving 5 bases not matched to a gene. Germline lookup yields CDR1 DFQATT and CDR2 SNEGSKA (reference sequence). The CDR3 region is CSARTTGRNTEAFF. CDR3 bases: TGCAGTGCTAGAACGACAGGGCGAAACACTGAAGCTTTCTTT.

This clonotype was seen only a few times. V usage is TRBV7-2 and J usage is TRBJ1-2; D is ambiguous. There are 14 residues in the CDR3. The germline gives CDR1 SGHTA, CDR2 FQGNSA. V gave up 3 bases and J gave up 7 bases, with 15 bases separating them. This CDR3 reads CASSFGSTSSGYTF. The DNA for the CDR3 is TGTGCCAGCAGCTTTGGTAGTACCTCCTCTGGCTACACCTTC.

The CDR3 DNA follows: TGTGCCAGCGCAAGGGGGAGACCCAGTGGGGAGCTGTTTTTT. Translated, it gives CASARGRPSGELFF. The rearrangement uses TRBV6-5 and TRBJ2-2; D is perhaps TRBD1 (6 bases). Trimming removed 8 bases at V and 8 bases at J, with 18 bases between. This CDR3 region has 14 residues. The germline V gene encodes CDR1 MNHEY and CDR2 SVGAGI.

This sequence joins TRBV7-9 and TRBJ1-1; 7 nucleotides line up with TRBD1. CDR1 SEHNR and CDR2 FQNEAQ come from the germline V gene (reference sequence). The trim removed 0 bases at V and 7 bases at J, leaving 8 bases unmatched. This CDR3 has 15 residues. CDR3 sequence (DNA): TGTGCCAGCAGCTTAGCGCACGGGACAGCGGATGAAGCTTTCTTT. It yields the protein CASSLAHGTADEAFF.

CDR3 protein: CASSFRGSEAFF. The CDR3 DNA sequence: TGCGCCAGCAGCTTCCGGGGATCTGAAGCTTTCTTT. This rearrangement joins TRBV5-1 to TRBJ1-1; D unresolved. Germline-derived CDR1 and CDR2 are SGHRS and YFSETQ. V dropped 2 bases and J dropped 6 bases, with 8 bases sitting between them. The CDR3 has 12 residues. Variable domain in full (rest from reference TRBV5-1 and TRBJ1-1): KAGVTQTPRYLIKTRGQQVTLSCSPISGHRSVSWYQQTPGQGLQFLFEYFSETQRNKGNFPGRFSGRQFSNSRSEMNVSTLELGDSALYLCASSFRGSEAFFGQGTRLTVV.

In its sample, this clonotype was seen many times. This chain connects TRBV24-1 to TRBJ2-2, with D unclear. Trimming removed 3 bases at V and 0 bases at J, with 7 bases between. The CDR3 length is 15 residues. Germline V lookup: CDR1 KGHDR, CDR2 SFDVKD. CDR3 in amino acids: CATSDAASNTGELFF. The CDR3 bases are TGTGCCACCAGTGATGCAGCGTCGAACACCGGGGAGCTGTTTTTT.

The V and J genes are TRBV29-1 and TRBJ2-7, with TRBD1 as a possible D gene (5 bases). The V and J ends lost 8 bases and 5 bases respectively, with 13 bases between them. Germline values: CDR1 SQVTM, CDR2 ANQGSEA. This CDR3 has 11 residues. CDR3 DNA sequence: TGCAGCTTAGCAGCCAGGGACGAGCAGTACTTC. It specifies CSLAARDEQYF.

The chain recombines TRBV2 with TRBJ2-1, with D perhaps matching TRBD2 (6 bases). Deletions cut 7 bases from V and 8 bases from J, with 18 bases between. Germline V lookup: CDR1 SNHLY, CDR2 FYNNEI. The CDR3 has 14 residues. CDR3: CASMEPSAMHEQFF. CDR3 nucleotides: TGTGCCAGCATGGAGCCTAGCGCAATGCATGAGCAGTTCTTC.